Here is one T cell receptor (beta chain) with its context. The CDR3 runs to 15 residues. V lost 11 bases and J 0 bases, leaving 14 bases between the germline ends. The germline gives CDR1 SEHNR, CDR2 FQNEAQ (reference sequence). The sample belongs to a study of T cells after yellow fever vaccination. From the 5' RACE reads, TCRdb called clonotypes with MiXCR, one entry per CDR3 protein. The profile shows more than 300,000 distinct CDR3 sequences, 6.8% of them singletons. The chain employs TRBV7-9 and TRBJ1-6; D gene uncertain. The sequence was collected from a man between 18 and 35 years old who received the YFV17D yellow fever vaccine. The material was PBMCs, obtained more than 35 days after the first yellow fever vaccination. CDR3 sequence: CASGEASSYNSPLHF. DNA of the CDR3: TGTGCCTCCGGGGAGGCTAGCTCCTATAATTCACCCCTCCACTTT.